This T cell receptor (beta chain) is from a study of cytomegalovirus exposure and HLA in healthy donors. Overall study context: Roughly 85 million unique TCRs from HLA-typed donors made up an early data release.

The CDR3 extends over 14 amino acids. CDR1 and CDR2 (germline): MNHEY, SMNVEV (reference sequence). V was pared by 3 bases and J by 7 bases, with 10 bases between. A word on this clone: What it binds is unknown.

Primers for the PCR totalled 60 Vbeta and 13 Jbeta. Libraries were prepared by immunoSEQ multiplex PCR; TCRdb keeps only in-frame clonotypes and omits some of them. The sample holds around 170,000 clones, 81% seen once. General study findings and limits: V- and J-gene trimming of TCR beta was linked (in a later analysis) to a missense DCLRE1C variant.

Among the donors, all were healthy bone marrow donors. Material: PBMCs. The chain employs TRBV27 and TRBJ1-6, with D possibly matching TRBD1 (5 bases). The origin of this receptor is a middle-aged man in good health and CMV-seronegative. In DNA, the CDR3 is TGTGCCAGCAGTTTCGTTCAGGGCAATTCACCCCTCCACTTT. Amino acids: CASSFVQGNSPLHF.